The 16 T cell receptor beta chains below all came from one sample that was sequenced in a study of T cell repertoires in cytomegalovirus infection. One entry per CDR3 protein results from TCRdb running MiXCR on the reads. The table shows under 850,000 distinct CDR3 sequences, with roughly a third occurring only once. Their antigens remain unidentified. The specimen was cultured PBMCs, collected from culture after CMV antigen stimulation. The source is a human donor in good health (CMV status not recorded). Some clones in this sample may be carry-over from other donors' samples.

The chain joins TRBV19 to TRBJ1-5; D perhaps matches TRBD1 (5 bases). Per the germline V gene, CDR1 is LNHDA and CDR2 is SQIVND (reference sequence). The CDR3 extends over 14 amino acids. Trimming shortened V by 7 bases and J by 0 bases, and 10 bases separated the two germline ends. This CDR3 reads CASNDRSSNQPQHF. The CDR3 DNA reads TGTGCCAGTAATGACAGATCTAGCAATCAGCCCCAGCATTTT.

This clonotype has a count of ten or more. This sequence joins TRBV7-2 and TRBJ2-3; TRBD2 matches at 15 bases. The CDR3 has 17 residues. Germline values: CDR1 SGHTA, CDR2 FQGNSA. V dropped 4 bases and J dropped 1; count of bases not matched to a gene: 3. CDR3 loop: CASSWTSGRARTDTQYF. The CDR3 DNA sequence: TGTGCCAGCAGCTGGACTAGCGGGAGGGCCCGCACAGATACGCAGTATTTT.

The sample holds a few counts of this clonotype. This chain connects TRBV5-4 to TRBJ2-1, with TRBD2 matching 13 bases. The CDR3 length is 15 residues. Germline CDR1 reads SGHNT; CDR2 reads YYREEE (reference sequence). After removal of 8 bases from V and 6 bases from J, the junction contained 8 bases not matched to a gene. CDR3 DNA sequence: TGTGCCAGTTCAACTAGCGGGAGGGCCCCCAATGAGCAGTTCTTC. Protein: CASSTSGRAPNEQFF.

The CDR3 protein is CASSWGRSSHSEQFF. In nucleotides, the CDR3 is TGTGCCAGCAGCTGGGGTAGGAGCTCTCATAGTGAGCAGTTCTTC. The chain is built from TRBV11-2 and TRBJ2-1; no clear D. Germline-derived CDR1 and CDR2 are SGHAT and FQNNGV. The CDR3 has 15 amino acids. Deletions cut 4 bases from V and 9 bases from J, with 19 bases between.

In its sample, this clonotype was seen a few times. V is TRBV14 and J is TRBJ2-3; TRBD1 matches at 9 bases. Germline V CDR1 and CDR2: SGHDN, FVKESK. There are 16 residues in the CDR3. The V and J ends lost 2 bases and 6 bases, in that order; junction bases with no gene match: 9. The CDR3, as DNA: TGTGCCAGCAGCCAACCATACGGACAGGGGACGGATACGCAGTATTTT. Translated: CASSQPYGQGTDTQYF.

The CDR3 DNA sequence: TGTGCCAGCAGTGAGAGAAAATACCTTATCTATGGCTACACCTTC. It encodes CASSERKYLIYGYTF. The genes are TRBV2 and TRBJ1-2, with D unclear. The CDR3 covers 15 residues. Germline V lookup: CDR1 SNHLY, CDR2 FYNNEI. Trimming pared 3 bases from V and 4 bases from J, leaving 15 bases between.

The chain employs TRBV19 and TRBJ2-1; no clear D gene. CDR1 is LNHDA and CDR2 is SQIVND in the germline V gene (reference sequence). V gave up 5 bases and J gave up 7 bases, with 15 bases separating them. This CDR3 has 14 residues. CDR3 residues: CASSPPYGRNEQFF. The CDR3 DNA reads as TGTGCCAGTAGTCCCCCTTACGGCAGGAATGAGCAGTTCTTC.

CDR3 in DNA: TGTGCCAGTAGTGACACGGCGAACACCGGGGAGCTGTTTTTT. Amino acid sequence: CASSDTANTGELFF. V gene TRBV19 combines with J gene TRBJ2-2; D ambiguous. The CDR3 contains 14 residues. V was clipped by 5 bases and J by 0 bases, with 7 bases between them. The germline gives CDR1 LNHDA, CDR2 SQIVND (reference sequence).

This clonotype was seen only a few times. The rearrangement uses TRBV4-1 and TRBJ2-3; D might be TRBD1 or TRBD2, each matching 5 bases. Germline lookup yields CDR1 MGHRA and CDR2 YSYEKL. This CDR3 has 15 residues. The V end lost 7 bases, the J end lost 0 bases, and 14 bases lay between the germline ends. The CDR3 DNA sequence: TGCGCCAGCAAAACGAGGGGCCGAAGCACAGATACGCAGTATTTT. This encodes CASKTRGRSTDTQYF.

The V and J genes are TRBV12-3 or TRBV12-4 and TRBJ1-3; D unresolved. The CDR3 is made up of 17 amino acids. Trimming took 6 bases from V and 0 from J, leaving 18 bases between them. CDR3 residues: CASSLTQALGSGNTIYF. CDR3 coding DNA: TGTGCCAGCAGCTTGACCCAGGCCTTAGGCTCTGGAAACACCATATATTTT.

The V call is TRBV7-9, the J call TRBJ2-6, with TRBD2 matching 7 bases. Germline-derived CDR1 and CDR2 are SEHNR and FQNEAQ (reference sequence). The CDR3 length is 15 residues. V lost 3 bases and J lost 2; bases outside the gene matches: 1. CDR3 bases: TGTGCCAGCAGCTTCGCGGGGGCTGGGGCCAACGTCCTGACTTTC. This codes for CASSFAGAGANVLTF.

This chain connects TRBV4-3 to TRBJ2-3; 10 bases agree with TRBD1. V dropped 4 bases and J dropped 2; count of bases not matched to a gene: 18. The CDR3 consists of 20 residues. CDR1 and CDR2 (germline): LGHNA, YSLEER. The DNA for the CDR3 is TGCGCCAGCAGCCGAAGACCTGGGGCAAGGACAGGGGGTATCACAGATACGCAGTATTTT. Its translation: CASSRRPGARTGGITDTQYF.

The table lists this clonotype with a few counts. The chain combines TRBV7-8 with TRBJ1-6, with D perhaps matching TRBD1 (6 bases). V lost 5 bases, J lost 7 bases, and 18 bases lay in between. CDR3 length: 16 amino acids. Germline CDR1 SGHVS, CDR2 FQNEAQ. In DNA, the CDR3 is TGTGCCAGCAGCATATACGGGCAGGGGCTCAATTCACCCCTCCACTTT. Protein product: CASSIYGQGLNSPLHF. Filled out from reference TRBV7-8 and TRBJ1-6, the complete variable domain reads GAGVSQSPRYKVAKRGQDVALRCDPISGHVSLFWYQQALGQGPEFLTYFQNEAQLDKSGLPSDRFFAERPEGSVSTLKIQRTQQEDSAVYLCASSIYGQGLNSPLHFGNGTRLTVT.

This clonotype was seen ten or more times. The chain's CDR3 is CASVLGLPSYNEQFF. Written as DNA, the CDR3 is TGTGCCAGTGTCTTAGGGTTGCCCTCCTACAATGAGCAGTTCTTC. The V and J genes are TRBV7-2 and TRBJ2-1; D unclear. The CDR3 spans 15 residues. In germline, CDR1 is SGHTA, CDR2 FQGNSA. With 9 bases removed from V and 0 bases from J, the gap between germline ends came to 15 bases.

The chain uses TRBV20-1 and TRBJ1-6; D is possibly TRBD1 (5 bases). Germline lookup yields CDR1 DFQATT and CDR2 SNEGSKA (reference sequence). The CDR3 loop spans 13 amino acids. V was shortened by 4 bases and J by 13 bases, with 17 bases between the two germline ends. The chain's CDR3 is CSAKGLWGVPLHF. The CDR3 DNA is TGCAGTGCTAAAGGACTGTGGGGGGTTCCCCTCCACTTT.

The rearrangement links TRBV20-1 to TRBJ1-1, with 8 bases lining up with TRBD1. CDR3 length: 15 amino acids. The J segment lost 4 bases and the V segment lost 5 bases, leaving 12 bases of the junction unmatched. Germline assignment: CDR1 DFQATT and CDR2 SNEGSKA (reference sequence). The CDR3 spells CSAGRDRRWGTEAFF. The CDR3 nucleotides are TGCAGTGCTGGAAGGGACAGGAGGTGGGGCACTGAAGCTTTCTTT.